The source of this T cell receptor beta chain is a study of blood T cell repertoires in COVID-19. Looking at the study overall: The United States, Italy and Spain supplied acute and convalescent COVID-19 samples.

The ends lost 4 bases at V and 4 bases at J; junction bases unmatched: 3. The germline gives CDR1 SQVTM, CDR2 ANQGSEA. The CDR3 covers 13 residues. Assay: immunoSEQ multiplex PCR; the TCRdb copy retains only in-frame clones and omits some. Of over 65,000 clones in the sample, roughly 80% were seen once. The source of this sequence is a woman in her 40s with active or convalescent COVID-19. V usage is TRBV29-1 and J usage is TRBJ2-5; 10 bases align to TRBD2. Sequences were obtained from peripheral blood. The CDR3 bases are TGCAGCGTTGTTTCTAGCGGGAGAGAGACCCAGTACTTC. Amino acid sequence: CSVVSSGRETQYF.